Following are 14 T cell receptor beta chains from one sample sequenced in a study of early T cells in non-severe SARS-CoV-2 infection. TCRdb fed the 5' RACE reads into MiXCR, producing one record per CDR3 protein. The table includes 55,000 to 85,000 distinct CDR3 sequences, roughly 13% detected once. Sample: whole blood. These TCRs come from an adult who was a healthcare worker with PCR-confirmed SARS-CoV-2 infection or an uninfected control (not recorded which).

This clonotype was counted between two and nine times. V and J are TRBV7-2 and TRBJ2-7; 8 bases map to TRBD1. Germline assignment: CDR1 SGHTA and CDR2 FQGNSA. The CDR3 consists of 15 residues. V trimming: 5 bases; J trimming: 0 bases; junction bases outside the gene matches: 6. CDR3: CASSTRQGPSYEQYF. DNA for the CDR3: TGTGCCAGCAGCACCCGACAGGGGCCCTCCTACGAGCAGTACTTC.

The chain has TRBV20-1 and TRBJ1-5; tentatively, D is TRBD1 (6 bases). The ends were cut back, 5 bases at V and 4 bases at J, with 12 bases in the middle. Germline CDR1 reads DFQATT; CDR2 reads SNEGSKA (reference sequence). The CDR3 loop spans 13 amino acids. The CDR3 sequence is CSAGGLSNQPQHF. The CDR3 DNA reads as TGCAGTGCTGGGGGGCTGTCAAATCAGCCCCAGCATTTT.

This clonotype was detected ten times or more. This rearrangement joins TRBV12-3 or TRBV12-4 to TRBJ1-5; TRBD1 is a possible D gene (6 bases). The CDR3 runs 14 residues. V was clipped by 5 bases and J by 5 bases, with 13 bases between them. CDR3 sequence: CASSLTGRYQPQHF. Here the CDR3 DNA reads TGTGCCAGCAGTCTGACAGGACGATATCAGCCCCAGCATTTT.

Concerning this clonotype: Given the absence of the conserved phenylalanine or tryptophan at the CDR3 end, a read error is likely. The chain employs TRBV5-1 and TRBJ2-3; D uncertain. Germline loops: CDR1 SGHRS, CDR2 YFSETQ. Trimming removed 0 bases from V and 0 bases from J, with 8 bases in between. The CDR3 is 15 residues long. CDR3 sequence reads: CASSLDRPSTDTQYS. The CDR3 bases are TGCGCCAGCAGCTTGGATCGCCCCAGCACAGATACGCAGTATTCT.

The rearrangement uses TRBV9 and TRBJ2-3; D is uncertain. The CDR3 has 13 residues. V was trimmed by 0 bases and J by 5 bases, leaving 7 bases between them. Germline loops: CDR1 SGDLS, CDR2 YYNGEE. CDR3 in DNA: TGTGCCAGCAGCGTAGGTCAGGAAGATACGCAGTATTTT. Its protein product is CASSVGQEDTQYF.

This clonotype came up many times. The chain joins TRBV28 to TRBJ2-7, with 7 bases fitting TRBD1. Germline V gives CDR1 MDHEN, CDR2 SYDVKM. The J segment lost 3 bases and the V segment lost 3 bases, leaving 2 bases of the junction unmatched. The CDR3 length is 13 residues. The CDR3: CASSFPGGYEQYF. The CDR3, as DNA: TGTGCCAGCAGTTTTCCAGGGGGCTACGAGCAGTACTTC. Full variable domain (missing parts from reference TRBV28 and TRBJ2-7): DVKVTQSSRYLVKRTGEKVFLECVQDMDHENMFWYRQDPGLGLRLIYFSYDVKMKEKGDIPEGYSVSREKKERFSLILESASTNQTSMYLCASSFPGGYEQYFGPGTRLTVT.

The chain combines TRBV7-7 with TRBJ2-1; D is ambiguous. The CDR3 has 13 residues. Between the trimmed V and J ends, which lost 1 base and 5 bases, there was a span of 6 bases. Germline CDR1 and CDR2: SSHAT and FNYEAQ (reference sequence). The DNA of the CDR3 is TGTGCCAGCAGCTTAGAGTACAACAATGAGCAGTTCTTC. It encodes CASSLEYNNEQFF.

This clonotype was recorded a few times. This rearrangement joins TRBV19 to TRBJ1-6; no reliable D call. The CDR3 covers 11 residues. Germline V gene sequence: CDR1 LNHDA, CDR2 SQIVND (reference sequence). With 1 base removed from V and 17 bases from J, the gap between germline ends came to 9 bases. CDR3 region: CASSIGQAFHF. CDR3 in DNA: TGTGCCAGTAGTATAGGACAAGCCTTCCACTTT.

This clonotype has just one count. The chain's CDR3 is CASSRDRGFYGYTF. The CDR3 coding sequence is TGTGCCAGCAGTCGGGACAGGGGATTCTATGGCTACACCTTC. The rearrangement links TRBV28 to TRBJ1-2, with TRBD1 matching 10 bases. Germline V gene sequence: CDR1 MDHEN, CDR2 SYDVKM. Trimming removed 5 bases from V and 4 bases from J; junction bases left unmatched: 4. The CDR3 is 14 residues long.

The rearrangement links TRBV11-1 to TRBJ2-3; D is unclear. The CDR3 is 13 amino acids. Trimming left V 3 bases short and J 4 bases short, with 8 bases between. Germline values: CDR1 SGHAT, CDR2 FQDESV (reference sequence). CDR3 amino acids: CASSFPEADTQYF. The CDR3 nucleotides are TGTGCCAGCAGCTTCCCTGAAGCAGATACGCAGTATTTT.

This clonotype was seen many times. This rearrangement joins TRBV27 to TRBJ2-1, with TRBD2 matching over 8 bases. V gave up 3 bases and J gave up 0 bases; unmatched junction bases: 1. This CDR3 is 15 amino acids long. Germline V gene data show CDR1 as MNHEY and CDR2 as SMNVEV (reference sequence). The CDR3 nucleotides read TGTGCCAGCAGTTTGGGGACTAGCTCCTACAATGAGCAGTTCTTC. Translating it yields CASSLGTSSYNEQFF.

This clonotype was counted a few times. The rearrangement joins TRBV29-1 to TRBJ1-1; the D is unclear. Germline V gene lookup returns CDR1 SQVTM and CDR2 ANQGSEA. The CDR3 loop spans 12 amino acids. The ends were cut back, 5 bases at V and 1 base at J, with 8 bases in the middle. The CDR3 nucleotides are TGCAGCGTTCTTGGACCGAACACTGAAGCTTTCTTT. Protein: CSVLGPNTEAFF.

This clonotype was observed a few times. The chain has TRBV15 and TRBJ1-6; no clear D. The germline V gene encodes CDR1 LNHNV and CDR2 YYDKDF (reference sequence). With 5 bases removed from V and 4 bases from J, the gap between germline ends came to 9 bases. The CDR3 sequence is 14 residues long. In DNA, the CDR3 is TGTGCCACCAGCTCCCCCGGATATAATTCACCCCTCCACTTT. It specifies CATSSPGYNSPLHF.

V and J are TRBV7-2 and TRBJ2-5; possibly TRBD1 or TRBD2 for D (6 bases each). CDR3 length: 14 residues. In germline, CDR1 is SGHTA, CDR2 FQGNSA. Trimming pared 0 bases from V and 7 bases from J, leaving 12 bases between. The CDR3 DNA is TGTGCCAGCAGCTTAGCTGGGGGGCGGGGGACCCAGTACTTC. This sequence encodes CASSLAGGRGTQYF.